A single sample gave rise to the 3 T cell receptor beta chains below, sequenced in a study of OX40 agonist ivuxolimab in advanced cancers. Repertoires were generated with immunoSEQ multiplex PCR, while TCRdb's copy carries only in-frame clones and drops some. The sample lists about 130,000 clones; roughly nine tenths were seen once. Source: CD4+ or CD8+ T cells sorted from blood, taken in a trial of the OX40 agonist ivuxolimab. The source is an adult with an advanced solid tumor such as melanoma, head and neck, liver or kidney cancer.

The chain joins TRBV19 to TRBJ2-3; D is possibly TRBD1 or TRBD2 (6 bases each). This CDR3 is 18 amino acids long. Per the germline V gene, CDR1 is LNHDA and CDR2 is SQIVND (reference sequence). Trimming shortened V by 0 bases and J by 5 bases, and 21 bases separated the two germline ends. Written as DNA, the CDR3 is TGTGCCAGTAGTATAGACGCAGGAGGGTCGGGGGCTTTAGATACGCAGTATTTT. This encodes CASSIDAGGSGALDTQYF.

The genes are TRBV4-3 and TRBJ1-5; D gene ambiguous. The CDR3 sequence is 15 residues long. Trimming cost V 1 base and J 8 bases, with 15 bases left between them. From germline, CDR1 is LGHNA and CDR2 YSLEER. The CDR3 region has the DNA TGCGCCAGCAGCCAAGCCCGGGGTTTGGATGAGCCCCAGCATTTT. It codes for CASSQARGLDEPQHF.

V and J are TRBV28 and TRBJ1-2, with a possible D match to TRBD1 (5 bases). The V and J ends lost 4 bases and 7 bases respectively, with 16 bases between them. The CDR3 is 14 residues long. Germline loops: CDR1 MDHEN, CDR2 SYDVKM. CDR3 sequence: CASSSGARRGGYTF. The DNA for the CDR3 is TGTGCCAGCAGTTCTGGGGCTCGAAGGGGTGGCTACACCTTC.